This section outlines one T cell receptor (beta chain) sequence together with its context. Its recognized antigen is unknown. No much larger clonotype is one base removed from it; base qualities were not supplied. Patients with autoimmune disease history or receiving systemic immunosuppression were excluded from the trial. Peripheral blood for TCR sequencing was drawn from every dose cohort at baseline, at cycle 4 day 1 and at cycle 7 day 1. The samples were taken from a phase I, first-in-human, multicenter, open-label dose-escalation trial of ivuxolimab. Adults with locally advanced or metastatic melanoma, renal cell, hepatocellular, or head and neck squamous cell carcinoma were enrolled in the trial. Before TCR sequencing, CD4+ and CD8+ T cells were separately sorted from peripheral blood. The sample originates from a study of OX40 agonist ivuxolimab in advanced cancers. About the full investigation: Ivuxolimab, which targeted the costimulatory receptor OX40 (CD134), was an agonistic, fully human IgG2 monoclonal antibody. Intravenous ivuxolimab was administered to patients every 2 weeks at six dose levels: 0.01, 0.1, 0.3, 1.5, 3 and 10 mg/kg. Patients were allowed to have had prior anti-PD-1, anti-PD-L1 or anti-CTLA-4 therapy, and around 40% of the dose-escalation patients had previously received checkpoint inhibitors. Partial responses occurred in three dose-escalation patients, of whom one had hepatocellular carcinoma and two had cutaneous melanoma. The paper reports the monotherapy dose-escalation portion (N of about 50 patients) of the phase I ivuxolimab trial. In the dose-escalation cohort, more than 75% of patients were male, and the mean age was around 60 years, with a range of 23 to 79. Of the approximately 50 patients in dose escalation, about 20 had hepatocellular carcinoma, approximately 15 had melanoma, 9 had renal cell carcinoma and 9 had head and neck cancer. Peripheral TCRbeta sequencing was intended to test whether TCR sequence diversity was altered and clonal T-cell expansion was caused by ivuxolimab. What the research found in general, with its limitations: After ivuxolimab, more expanded clones were found on average in CD8+ T cells than in CD4+ T cells. Which antigens the clonally expanded peripheral T cells were specific for was not determined. At doses from 0.1 to 3.0 mg/kg, clonal expansion was seen in both CD4+ and CD8+ blood T cells between baseline and week 6. In the 0.1-3.0 mg/kg groups, partial responders had among the lowest normalized peripheral clonal expansion, particularly in CD8+ T cells. Low levels of normalized T-cell clonal expansion were also seen in some patients who did not respond.

Genomic DNA was extracted from sorted cells for sequencing of the TCRbeta CDR3 region. The immunoSEQ Assay was used to sequence the TCRbeta CDR3 regions. Imported from immuneACCESS, the table was reduced by TCRdb to in-frame sequences with V and J called. These copies leave out some clones; in studies compared against another copy, an unresolved V gene accounts for under half, and the cause of the remainder is not known. This sample is represented by roughly 61,000 clones; 81% of them were singletons. The ten largest clones take up 0.75% of the sample. Including cysteine and phenylalanine, the CDR3 has 18 amino acids. The DNA shown is the 54-base CDR3, in frame from base 1. Sequences SGHAT (CDR1) and FQNNGV (CDR2) are obtained from the germline V gene. Relative to germline, V is missing 5 bases and J is missing 0 bases, with 7 bases of the junction outside any gene match.

The specimen comprised CD4+ or CD8+ T cells sorted from blood, sampled in a trial of the OX40 agonist ivuxolimab. This chain is built from TRBV11-2 and TRBJ2-6; 10 bases in the junction line up with TRBD1. This TCR came from an adult with an advanced solid tumor such as melanoma, head and neck, liver or kidney cancer. The CDR3 region has the sequence CASSPPGQGLSGANVLTF. DNA sequence: TGTGCCAGCAGCCCCCCGGGACAGGGGCTCTCTGGGGCCAACGTCCTGACTTTC.